This TCR beta chain was retrieved from a study of T cells expressing NK-cell markers. The CDR3 runs to 15 residues. From germline, CDR1 is SGHRS and CDR2 YFSETQ. No DNA is given; TCRdb re-called the 5' RACE reads and lists each CDR3 protein once. The ten most abundant clones cover roughly 3.6% of a sample with 550,000 to 600,000 distinct CDR3 sequences. Worth noting for this clonotype: The antigen is not known.

Points from the study as a whole: Topping the CD3+CD56-NKG2C+ fraction as well were these clonotypes, in a few donors.

The origin of this receptor is a man between 18 and 29 years old in good health. The specimen was blood T cells: a sorted CD56 or NKG2C T cell subset, CD4+ or CD8+ T cells, or bulk PBMC T cells (not recorded which). V gene TRBV5-1 combines with J gene TRBJ2-2; TCRdb calls TRBD1, which cannot be checked without DNA. The CDR3 protein is CASRNSGARAGELFF.